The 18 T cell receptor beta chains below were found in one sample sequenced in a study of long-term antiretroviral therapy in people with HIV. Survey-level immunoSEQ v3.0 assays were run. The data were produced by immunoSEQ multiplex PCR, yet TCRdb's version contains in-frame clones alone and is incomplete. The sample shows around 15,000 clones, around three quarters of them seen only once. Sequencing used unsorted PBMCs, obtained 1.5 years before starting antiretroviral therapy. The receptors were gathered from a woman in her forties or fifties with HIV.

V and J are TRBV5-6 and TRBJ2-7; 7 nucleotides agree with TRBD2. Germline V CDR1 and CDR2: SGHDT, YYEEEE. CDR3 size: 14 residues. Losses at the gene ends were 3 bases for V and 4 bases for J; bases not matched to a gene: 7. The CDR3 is CASSYGLVKYEQYV. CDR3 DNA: TGTGCCAGCAGCTACGGACTAGTTAAATACGAGCAGTACGTC.

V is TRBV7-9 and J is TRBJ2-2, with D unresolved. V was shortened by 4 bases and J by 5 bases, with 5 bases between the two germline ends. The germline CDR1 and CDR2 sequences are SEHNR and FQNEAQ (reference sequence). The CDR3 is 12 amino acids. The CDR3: CASSSSTGELFF. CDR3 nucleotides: TGTGCCAGCAGCTCATCTACCGGGGAGCTGTTTTTT.

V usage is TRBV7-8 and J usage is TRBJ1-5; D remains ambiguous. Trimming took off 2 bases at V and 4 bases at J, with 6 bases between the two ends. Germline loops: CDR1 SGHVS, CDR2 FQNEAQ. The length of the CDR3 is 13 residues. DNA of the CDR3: TGTGCCAGCAGCTTAATGGAGAATCAGCCCCAGCATTTT. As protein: CASSLMENQPQHF. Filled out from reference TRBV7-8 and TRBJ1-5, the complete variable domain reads GAGVSQSPRYKVAKRGQDVALRCDPISGHVSLFWYQQALGQGPEFLTYFQNEAQLDKSGLPSDRFFAERPEGSVSTLKIQRTQQEDSAVYLCASSLMENQPQHFGDGTRLSIL.

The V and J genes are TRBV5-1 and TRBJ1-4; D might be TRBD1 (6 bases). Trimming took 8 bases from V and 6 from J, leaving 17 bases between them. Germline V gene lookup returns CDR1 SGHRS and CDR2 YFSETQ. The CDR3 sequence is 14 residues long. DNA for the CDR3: TGCGCCAGTTCCCAACAGGGTGGTGATGAAAAACTGTTTTTT. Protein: CASSQQGGDEKLFF.

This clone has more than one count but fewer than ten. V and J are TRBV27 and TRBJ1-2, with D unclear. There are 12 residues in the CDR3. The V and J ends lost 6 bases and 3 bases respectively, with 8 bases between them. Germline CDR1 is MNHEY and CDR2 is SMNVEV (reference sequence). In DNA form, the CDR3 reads TGTGCCAGCAGGTACGGAGACTATGGCTACACCTTC. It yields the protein CASRYGDYGYTF.

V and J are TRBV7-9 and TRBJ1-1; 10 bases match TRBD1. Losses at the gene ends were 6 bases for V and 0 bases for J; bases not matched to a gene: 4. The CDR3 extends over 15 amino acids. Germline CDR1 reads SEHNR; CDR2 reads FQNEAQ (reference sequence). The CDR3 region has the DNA TGTGCCAGCAGGGGGGGACAGGGGATGAACACTGAAGCTTTCTTT. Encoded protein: CASRGGQGMNTEAFF. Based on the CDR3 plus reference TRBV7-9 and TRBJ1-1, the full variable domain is DTGVSQNPRHKITKRGQNVTFRCDPISEHNRLYWYRQTLGQGPEFLTYFQNEAQLEKSRLLSDRFSAERPKGSFSTLEIQRTEQGDSAMYLCASRGGQGMNTEAFFGQGTRLTVV.

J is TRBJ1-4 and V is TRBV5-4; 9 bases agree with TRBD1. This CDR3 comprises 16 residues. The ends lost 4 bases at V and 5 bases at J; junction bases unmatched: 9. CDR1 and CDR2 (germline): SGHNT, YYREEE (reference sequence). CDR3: CASSRPTGGENEKLFF. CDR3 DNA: TGTGCCAGCAGCCGCCCGACAGGGGGTGAAAATGAAAAACTGTTTTTT.

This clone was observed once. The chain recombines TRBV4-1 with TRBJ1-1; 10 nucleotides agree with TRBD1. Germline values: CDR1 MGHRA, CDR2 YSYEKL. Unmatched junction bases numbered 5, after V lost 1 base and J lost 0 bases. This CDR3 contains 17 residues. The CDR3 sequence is CASSQAATGGVNTEAFF. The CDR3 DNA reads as TGCGCCAGCAGCCAAGCCGCGACAGGGGGCGTGAACACTGAAGCTTTCTTT.

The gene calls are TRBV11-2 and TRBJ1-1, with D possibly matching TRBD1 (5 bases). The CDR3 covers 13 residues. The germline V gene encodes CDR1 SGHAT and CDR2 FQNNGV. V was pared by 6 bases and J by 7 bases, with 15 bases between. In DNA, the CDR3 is TGTGCCAGCAGATACCGAGGGGACGGTGAAGCTTTCTTT. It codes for CASRYRGDGEAFF.

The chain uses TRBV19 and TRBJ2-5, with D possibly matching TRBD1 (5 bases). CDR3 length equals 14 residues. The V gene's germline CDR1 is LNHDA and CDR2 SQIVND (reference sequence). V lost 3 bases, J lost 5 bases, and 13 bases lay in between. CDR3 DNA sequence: TGTGCCAGTAGTATTTTATCAGGGAAGGAGACCCAGTACTTC. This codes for CASSILSGKETQYF.

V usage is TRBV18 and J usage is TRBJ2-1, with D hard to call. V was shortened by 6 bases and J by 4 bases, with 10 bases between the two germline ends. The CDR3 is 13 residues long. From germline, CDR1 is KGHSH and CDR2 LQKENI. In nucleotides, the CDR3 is TGTGCCAGCTCGCTGTCTCAGTACAATGAGCAGTTCTTC. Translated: CASSLSQYNEQFF.

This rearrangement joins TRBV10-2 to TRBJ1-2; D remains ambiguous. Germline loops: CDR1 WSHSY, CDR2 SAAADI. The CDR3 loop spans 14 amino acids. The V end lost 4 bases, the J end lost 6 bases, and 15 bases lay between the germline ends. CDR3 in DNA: TGCGCCAGCAGTGGAAGCGGGCCGAGGGATGGCTACACCTTC. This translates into CASSGSGPRDGYTF.

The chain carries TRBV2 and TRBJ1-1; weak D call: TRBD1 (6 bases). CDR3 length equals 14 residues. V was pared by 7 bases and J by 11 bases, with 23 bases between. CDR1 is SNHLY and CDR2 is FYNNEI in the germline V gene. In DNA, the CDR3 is TGTGCCAGCACCGTCAGTCCGGGGGCAGTGAGGGCTTTCTTT. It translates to CASTVSPGAVRAFF.

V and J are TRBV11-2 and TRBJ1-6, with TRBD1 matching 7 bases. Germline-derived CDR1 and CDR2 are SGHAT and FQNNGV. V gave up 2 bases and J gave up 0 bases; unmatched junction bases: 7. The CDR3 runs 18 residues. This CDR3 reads CASSLRGTASSYNSPLHF. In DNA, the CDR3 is TGTGCCAGCAGCTTAAGGGGGACAGCAAGCTCCTATAATTCACCCCTCCACTTT.

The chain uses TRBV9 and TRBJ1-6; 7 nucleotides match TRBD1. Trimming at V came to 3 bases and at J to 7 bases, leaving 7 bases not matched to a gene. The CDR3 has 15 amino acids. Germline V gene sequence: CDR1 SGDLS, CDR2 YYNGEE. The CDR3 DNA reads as TGTGCCAGCAGCGCCGAGGGGGCTGAGAATTCACCCCTCCACTTT. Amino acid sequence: CASSAEGAENSPLHF.

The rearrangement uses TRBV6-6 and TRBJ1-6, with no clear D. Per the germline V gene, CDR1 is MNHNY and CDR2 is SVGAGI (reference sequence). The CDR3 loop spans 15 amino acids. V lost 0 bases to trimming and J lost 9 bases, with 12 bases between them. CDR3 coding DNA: TGTGCCAGCAGTTACTCGGAGGGTGGGAGTTCACCCCTCCACTTT. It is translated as CASSYSEGGSSPLHF.

Here the CDR3 reads CASSFRSTGVADGYTF. The CDR3 bases are TGTGCCAGCAGCTTTAGGTCGACAGGGGTTGCGGATGGCTACACCTTC. The J gene is TRBJ1-2, the V gene TRBV7-9; the match to TRBD1 covers 8 bases. Trimming removed 3 bases from V and 6 bases from J; junction bases left unmatched: 12. Per the germline V gene, CDR1 is SEHNR and CDR2 is FQNEAQ (reference sequence). This CDR3 contains 16 residues.

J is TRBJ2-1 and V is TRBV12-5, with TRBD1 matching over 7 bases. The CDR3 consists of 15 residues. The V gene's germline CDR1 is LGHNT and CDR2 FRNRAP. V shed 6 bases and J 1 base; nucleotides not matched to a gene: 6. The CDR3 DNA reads TGTGCTAGTGGCTCGGGACAGCTTTCCTACAATGAGCAGTTCTTC. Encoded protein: CASGSGQLSYNEQFF.